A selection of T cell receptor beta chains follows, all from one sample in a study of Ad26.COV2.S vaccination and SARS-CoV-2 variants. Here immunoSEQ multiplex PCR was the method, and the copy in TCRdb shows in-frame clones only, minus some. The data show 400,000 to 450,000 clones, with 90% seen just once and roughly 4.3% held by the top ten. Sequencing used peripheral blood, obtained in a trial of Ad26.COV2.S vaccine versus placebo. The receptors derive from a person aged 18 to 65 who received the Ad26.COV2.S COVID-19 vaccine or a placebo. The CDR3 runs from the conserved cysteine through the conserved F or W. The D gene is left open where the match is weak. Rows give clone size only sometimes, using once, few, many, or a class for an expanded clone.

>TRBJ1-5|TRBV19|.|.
CASSIPYQPQHF
TGTGCCAGCAGCATTCCTTATCAGCCCCAGCATTTT
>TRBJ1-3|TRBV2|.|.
CASSEGRSPSGNTIYF
TGTGCCAGCAGTGAAGGCAGGTCCCCGTCTGGAAACACCATATATTTT
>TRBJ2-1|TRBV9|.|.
CASSGSGTPNYNEQFF
TGTGCCAGCAGCGGATCCGGGACCCCCAATTACAATGAGCAGTTCTTC
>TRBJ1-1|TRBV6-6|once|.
CASSYLGEAFF
TGTGCCAGCAGTTACTTAGGGGAAGCTTTCTTT
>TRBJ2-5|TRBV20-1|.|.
CSARQQETQYF
TGCAGTGCTAGACAGCAAGAGACCCAGTACTTC
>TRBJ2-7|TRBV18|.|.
CASSPQEMDEQYF
TGTGCCAGCTCACCACAGGAAATGGACGAGCAGTACTTC
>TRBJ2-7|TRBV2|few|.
CASSDTYEQYF
TGTGCCAGCAGTGATACGTACGAGCAGTACTTC
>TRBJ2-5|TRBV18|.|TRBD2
CASSPPVAGAGETQYF
TGTGCCAGCTCACCACCGGTAGCGGGAGCAGGAGAGACCCAGTACTTC
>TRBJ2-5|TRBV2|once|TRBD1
CASSYDRGETQYF
TGTGCCAGCAGTTACGACAGGGGGGAGACCCAGTACTTC
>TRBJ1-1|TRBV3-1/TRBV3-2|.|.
CASSQVGQGLNTEAFF
TGTGCCAGCAGCCAAGTTGGTCAGGGACTGAACACTGAAGCTTTCTTT
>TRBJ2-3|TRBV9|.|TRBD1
CASSAWGTVADTQYF
TGTGCCAGCAGCGCGTGGGGGACAGTGGCAGATACGCAGTATTTT
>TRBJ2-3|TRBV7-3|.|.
CASSSGTLSDTQYF
TGTGCCAGCAGCTCCGGGACTCTTTCAGATACGCAGTATTTT
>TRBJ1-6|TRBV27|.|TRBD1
CASSRGQGSSPLHF
TGTGCCAGCAGTCGCGGACAGGGATCCTCACCCCTCCACTTT
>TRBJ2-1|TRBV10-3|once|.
CAIRGGPSGDNEQFF
TGTGCCATCAGGGGGGGCCCTAGCGGAGACAATGAGCAGTTCTTC
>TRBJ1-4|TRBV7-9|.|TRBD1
CASSSRTGLGEKLFF
TGTGCCAGCAGCTCCCGGACAGGGCTGGGTGAAAAACTGTTTTTT
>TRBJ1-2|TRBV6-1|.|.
CASSDRGGDYGYTF
TGTGCCAGCAGTGACCGCGGGGGAGACTATGGCTACACCTTC
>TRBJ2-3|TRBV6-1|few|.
CASSEDPGPDTQYF
TGTGCCAGCAGTGAAGATCCAGGGCCAGATACGCAGTATTTT
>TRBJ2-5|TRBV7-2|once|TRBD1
CASSLGLAGGRETQYF
TGTGCCAGCAGCTTAGGTCTGGCAGGGGGCAGGGAGACCCAGTACTTC
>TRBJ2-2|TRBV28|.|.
CASSPTSSSGELFF
TGTGCCAGCAGCCCGACTAGTTCTTCCGGGGAGCTGTTTTTT
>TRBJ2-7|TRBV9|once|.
CASSVGPGTPGVPTYEQYF
TGTGCCAGCAGCGTAGGCCCCGGGACACCCGGTGTCCCTACCTACGAGCAGTACTTC
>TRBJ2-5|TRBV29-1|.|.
CSFTGMGETQYF
TGCAGCTTTACAGGGATGGGGGAGACCCAGTACTTC